This T cell receptor (beta chain) was sequenced for a study of radiotherapy plus CTLA-4 blockade in lung cancer. Repertoires were generated with immunoSEQ multiplex PCR, while TCRdb's copy carries only in-frame clones and drops some. The data show 65,000 to 100,000 clones, 80% to 85% seen once. Germline CDR1 is MNHEY and CDR2 is SVGAGI. J lost 5 bases, V lost 6 bases, and 6 bases had no gene match. The CDR3 totals 13 residues. To note about this clone: Its antigen is currently unknown.

Study results and caveats: Peripheral blood showed expansion of tumor-derived TCR clones after radiotherapy and ipilimumab.

Sequences were derived from peripheral blood, sampled from a patient treated with radiotherapy plus ipilimumab. The chain carries TRBV6-5 and TRBJ1-2; 7 positions match TRBD1. This TCR was sampled from a human donor with non-small cell lung cancer who had stable disease on radiotherapy plus ipilimumab. CDR3 in DNA: TGTGCCAGCAGCCCGGGACAGTCTTATGGCTACACCTTC. It codes for CASSPGQSYGYTF.